This T cell receptor beta chain derives from a study of OX40 agonist ivuxolimab in advanced cancers. With 0 bases removed from V and 7 bases from J, the gap between germline ends came to 15 bases. In germline, CDR1 is GTSNPN, CDR2 SVGIG (reference sequence). This CDR3 comprises 14 residues. Here immunoSEQ multiplex PCR was the method, and the copy in TCRdb shows in-frame clones only, minus some. The table records about 79,000 clones, roughly 90% of them present only once. The sequence came from an adult with an advanced solid tumor such as melanoma, head and neck, liver or kidney cancer. Sample: CD4+ or CD8+ T cells sorted from blood, taken in a trial of the OX40 agonist ivuxolimab. The rearrangement links TRBV30 to TRBJ1-2, with D hard to call. The CDR3 loop is CAWSVRTSSGGYTF. CDR3 in DNA: TGTGCCTGGAGTGTAAGGACGAGTTCCGGTGGCTACACCTTC.